This T cell receptor (beta chain) was profiled in a study of T cells after yellow fever vaccination. Study-level findings and limits: Overall, a small share of clonotypes was seen in both CD4 and CD8 compartments.

V was cut by 7 bases and J by 3 bases, with 12 bases left in between. Germline V gene data show CDR1 as SGHTA and CDR2 as FQGNSA. This CDR3 has 14 amino acids. Points on this clonotype: Its target is not known.

Using its own MiXCR run on the 5' RACE reads, TCRdb lists one record per CDR3 protein. The top ten hold roughly 3% of the sample, which has some 260,000 distinct CDR3 sequences, around 5.3% seen once. The specimen was CD4+ T cells sorted from PBMCs, collected on the day of the yellow fever booster vaccination. The J gene is TRBJ2-2, the V gene TRBV7-2; no clear D. The receptor was derived from a man in his late teens or twenties who received the YFV17D yellow fever vaccine. The CDR3 spells CASTRDGHTGELFF. CDR3 coding DNA: TGTGCCAGCACCCGAGACGGACACACCGGGGAGCTGTTTTTT.